Below, one T cell receptor beta chain is given with its context. The germline V and J ends were trimmed by 4 bases and 5 bases, with 19 bases remaining between them. The CDR3 runs to 16 residues. Germline V gene lookup returns CDR1 SGHRS and CDR2 YFSETQ. CDR3 regions were amplified by Arm-PCR using iRepertoire HTBI primers to build TCR beta libraries. In TCRdb, the multiplex PCR reads were re-called with MiXCR into one record per CDR3 protein. The sample lists almost 350,000 distinct CDR3 sequences; around a fifth were seen once. Specified time point: persistent/refractory GD, antithyroid drugs over 5 years with positive TRAb. Researchers made the TCR library from RNA that was extracted from PBMCs. These data come from a study of regulatory T cells in long-lasting Graves disease.

Sequencing used peripheral blood mononuclear cells (PBMCs), obtained when the disease was refractory, from a patient treated with antithyroid drugs. The chain carries TRBV5-1 and TRBJ1-5; weak D call: TRBD1 (5 bases). This TCR came from a female donor with Graves disease. The CDR3 sequence is CASSPGSGEGYQPQHF. CDR3 DNA sequence: TGCGCCAGCAGCCCCGGTTCGGGGGAGGGTTATCAGCCCCAGCATTTT.